Listed here is a single T cell receptor beta chain. The antigen is undetermined. This entry belongs to a study of T cells after yellow fever vaccination. Template switching with 5'RACE generated the TCR cDNA and added a universal primer site and UMIs. Each CDR3 protein gets one entry after TCRdb re-called the 5' RACE reads with MiXCR. Of around 500,000 distinct CDR3 sequences in the sample, just over 20% are singletons; the top ten hold about 17%. Deletions cut 3 bases from V and 1 base from J, with 9 bases between. The germline V gene encodes CDR1 SEHNR and CDR2 FQNEAQ (reference sequence). The CDR3 runs 14 residues. Notes on the study in general: On re-exposure, the response was weaker but peaked faster, at day 5 versus 15. A small share of clonotypes appeared in both CD4 and CD8 compartments. Most clones from primary vaccination resurfaced after the booster (around 97% CD4, around 90% CD8).

The sequenced sample was PBMCs, obtained about 21 days after the first yellow fever vaccination. V gene TRBV7-9 combines with J gene TRBJ1-2; perhaps TRBD1 as D (5 bases). The origin of this receptor is a man between 18 and 35 years old who received the YFV17D yellow fever vaccine. In DNA, the CDR3 is TGTGCCAGCAGCTTGTGGCAGGGTAACTATGGCTACACCTTC. It is translated as CASSLWQGNYGYTF.